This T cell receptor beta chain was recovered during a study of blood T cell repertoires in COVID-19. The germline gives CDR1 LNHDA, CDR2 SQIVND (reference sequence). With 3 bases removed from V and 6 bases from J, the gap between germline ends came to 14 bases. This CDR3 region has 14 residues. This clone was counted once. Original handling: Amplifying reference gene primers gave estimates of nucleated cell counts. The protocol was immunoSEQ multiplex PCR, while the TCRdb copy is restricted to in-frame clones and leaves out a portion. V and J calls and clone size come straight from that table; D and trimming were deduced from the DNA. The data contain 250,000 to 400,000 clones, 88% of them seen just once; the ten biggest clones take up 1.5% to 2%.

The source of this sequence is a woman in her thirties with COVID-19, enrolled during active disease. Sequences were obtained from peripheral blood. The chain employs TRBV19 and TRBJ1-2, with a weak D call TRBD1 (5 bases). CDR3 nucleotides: TGTGCCAGTAGTATCTGGGGCAGGGTTAATGGCTACACCTTC. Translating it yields CASSIWGRVNGYTF. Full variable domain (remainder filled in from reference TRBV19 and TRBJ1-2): DGGITQSPKYLFRKEGQNVTLSCEQNLNHDAMYWYRQDPGQGLRLIYYSQIVNDFQKGDIAEGYSVSREKKESFPLTVTSAQKNPTAFYLCASSIWGRVNGYTFGSGTRLTVV.